This T cell receptor (beta chain) was identified in a study of CD8+ T cells in alopecia areata. Germline V CDR1 and CDR2: SEHNR, FQNEAQ (reference sequence). J was trimmed by 2 bases and V by 5 bases; bases with no gene match: 8. This CDR3 comprises 16 residues. Sample treatment: oral pan-JAK inhibitor, 5-10 mg twice daily. In its sample, this clone was seen a few times. Extracted RNA was reverse transcribed into cDNA, the sequencing template. Clones were read by immunoSEQ multiplex PCR, and TCRdb kept only the in-frame ones, dropping some. The table has some 180,000 clones, 50% to 65% seen once. The sample consisted of CD8+ T cells sorted from blood, taken at week 24, from a patient treated with tofacitinib. The chain is built from TRBV7-9 and TRBJ2-3; 9 nucleotides match TRBD2. The sequence was collected from a human donor with alopecia areata. The CDR3, as DNA: TGTGCCAGCAGCCCACTGACTAGCGGAAACACAGATACGCAGTATTTT. Residues: CASSPLTSGNTDTQYF.